This TCR beta chain was documented in a study of CD8+ T cells in alopecia areata. Study-wide background: Tofacitinib continued for 6 to 18 months and was then withheld for 6 months.

Stated treatment: oral pan-JAK inhibitor, 5-10 mg twice daily. PBMCs provided sorted CD4+ and CD8+ T cells. This CDR3 is 15 amino acids long. Germline CDR1 SGHRS, CDR2 YFSETQ. The trim removed 4 bases at V and 4 bases at J, leaving 6 bases unmatched. Following RNA extraction, reverse transcription yielded cDNA that acted as the sequencing template. Measured with immunoSEQ multiplex PCR; TCRdb has only the in-frame clones, and not every one. Here the sample spans approximately 190,000 clones, over 45% being singletons. The chain has TRBV5-1 and TRBJ2-7; 12 bases line up with TRBD2. Sample: CD4+ T cells sorted from blood, taken at week 24, from a patient treated with tofacitinib. This receptor was taken from a human donor with alopecia areata. This CDR3 reads CASSPQGLAGYEQYF. CDR3 DNA: TGCGCCAGCAGCCCACAGGGACTAGCGGGTTACGAGCAGTACTTC.